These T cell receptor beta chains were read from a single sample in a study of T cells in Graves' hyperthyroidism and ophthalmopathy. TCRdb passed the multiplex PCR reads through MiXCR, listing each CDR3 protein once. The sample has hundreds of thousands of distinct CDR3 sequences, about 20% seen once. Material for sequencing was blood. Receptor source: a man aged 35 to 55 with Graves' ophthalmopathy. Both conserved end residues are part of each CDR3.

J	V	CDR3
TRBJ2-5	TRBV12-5	CASGLDPPSGGRETQYF
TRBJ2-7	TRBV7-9	CASSEETGAEYEQYF
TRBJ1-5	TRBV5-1	CANSLGQGAGQPQHF
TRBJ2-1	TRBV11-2	CASSWTSGERLDEQFF
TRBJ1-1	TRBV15	CATSRPGPRRTDTEAFF
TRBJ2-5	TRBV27	CASSKPDGTQYF
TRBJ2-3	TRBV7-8	CASSLGRATTSADTQYF
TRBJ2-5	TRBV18	CASSPPGVETQYF
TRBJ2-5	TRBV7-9	CASSLGGQPQETQYF
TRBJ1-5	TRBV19	CASTLQGVSNQPQHF
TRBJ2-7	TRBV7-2	CASSSPGNLAGRQYF
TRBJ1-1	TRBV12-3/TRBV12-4	CASSFELTNTEAFF
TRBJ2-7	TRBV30	CAWRGQGRGYEQYF
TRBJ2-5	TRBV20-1	CSAMVRSAETQYF
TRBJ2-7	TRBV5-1	CASRIGTSGGVDEQYF
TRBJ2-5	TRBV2	CASSGLAVGETQYF
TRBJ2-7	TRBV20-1	CSASSTVYEQYF
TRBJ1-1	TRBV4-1	CASSQARNTEAFF
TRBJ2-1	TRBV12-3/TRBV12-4	CASGFFGTGEFF
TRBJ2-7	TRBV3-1	CASSQEGKRGRRLYEQYF
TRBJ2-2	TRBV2	CASGLAVITGELFF
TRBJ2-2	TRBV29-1	CSVGIANTGELFF
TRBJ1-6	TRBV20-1	CSAQTGDNSPLHF
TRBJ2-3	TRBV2	CASSRLAGGRTDTQYF
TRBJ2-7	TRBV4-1	CASSQVTGARGEQYF
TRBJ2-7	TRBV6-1	CASNPMSGYEQYF
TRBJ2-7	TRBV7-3	CASSLRADSTYEQYF
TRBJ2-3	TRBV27	CASSLIQGQDTQYF
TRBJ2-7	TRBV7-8	CASSGQIGGYEQYF
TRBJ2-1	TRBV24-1	CATSPGDRTYNEQFF
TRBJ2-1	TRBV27	CASSPAGTSEYEQFF
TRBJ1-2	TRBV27	CASSLFWDSYYGYTF
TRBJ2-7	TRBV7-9	CASSMRGSAIYEQYF
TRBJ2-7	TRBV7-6	CASSYLICSSYEQYF
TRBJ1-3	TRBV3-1	CASSPDRGHGNTIYF
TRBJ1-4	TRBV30	CAWSAQGEKLFF
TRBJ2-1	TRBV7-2	CASSLVGTSGMAEQFF
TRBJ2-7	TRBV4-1	CASSQDRASGLREQYF
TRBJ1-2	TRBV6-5	CASSYSEQGAGGYTF
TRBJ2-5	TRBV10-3	CAISEELRETQYF
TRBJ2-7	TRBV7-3	CASSRLAGAPEQYF
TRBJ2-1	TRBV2	CASTTSGSMGEQFF